This T cell receptor (beta chain) was recovered during a study of blood T cell repertoires in COVID-19 (dated by TCRdb to about 2020). Context from the whole study: The collaborator samples originated in the United States, Italy and Spain and spanned the acute and convalescent phases of COVID-19. The material from the prospective study consisted of cDNA or gDNA derived from T cells, B-cell-depleted T cells, or PBMCs. The dataset comprised deeply sampled blood TCRbeta repertoires from subjects exposed to, actively infected with, or recovered from COVID-19. The repertoires were released in a freely available public database intended as a resource for research on the immune response to SARS-CoV-2. The samples were drawn from the first 160 participants of the ongoing ImmuneRACE study and from 1,200 or so subjects provided by 6 global collaborators. A de-identified subject ID, COVID-19 status, age in years and sex were almost always included in the sample metadata. Where available, HLA class I and class II types were obtained from metadata supplied by the sample provider rather than from assay-based typing. Broader findings and caveats from the paper: Clinical and demographic metadata were provided uncurated, with the amount varying by source and participant.

A second Seattle source provided samples from volunteer blood donors who had recovered from COVID-19. Collaborating institutions collected whole blood in K2EDTA tubes following their own protocols. For TCRbeta analysis, collaborator samples were shipped as frozen whole blood, as isolated PBMCs, or as DNA extracted from either sample type. This clone was observed many times. Its antigen remains undetermined. One base away there is no much larger clone; base qualities are not given. TCRbeta CDR3 regions were amplified from genomic DNA by means of the immunoSEQ Assay, a bias-controlled multiplex PCR. In the original analysis: Within the assay, amplification of reference gene primers was used to estimate how many nucleated cells each sample contained. To quantify the absolute abundance of each unique TCRbeta CDR3 rearrangement, sequence reads were collapsed and filtered. For each sample, productive Simpson clonality was calculated as the square root of Simpson's diversity index over productive rearrangements. TCRdb mirrors the immuneACCESS table, restricted to in-frame sequences. Some clones are absent from its copies; in checked studies, under half trace to an unresolved V gene, and the reason for the others is unknown. From that table come the V and J calls and clone size; the DNA was used to work out D and trimming. The sample has around 260,000 clones on record, 85% to 90% of them singletons. The top ten constitute more than 1.3% of the sample.

CDR1 and CDR2, per the germline V gene, are LGHNA and YSLEER. Trimming leaves V shorter by 6 bases and J shorter by 8 bases, with the junction holding 12 bases beyond the gene matches. Reading from cysteine to phenylalanine, the CDR3 counts 15 amino acids. CDR3 DNA is the only sequence kept; it has 45 bases, read in frame from the first base. Sequencing was carried out using peripheral blood. This TCR was recovered from a woman aged 40-49 years who had recovered from COVID-19. The rearrangement joined TRBV4-3 to TRBJ1-4; 7 middle bases align to TRBD1. The DNA reads as follows: TGCGCCAGCAGAGGGGGCGCAGGGTCGGGAGAAAAACTGTTTTTT. Its product reads: CASRGGAGSGEKLFF.